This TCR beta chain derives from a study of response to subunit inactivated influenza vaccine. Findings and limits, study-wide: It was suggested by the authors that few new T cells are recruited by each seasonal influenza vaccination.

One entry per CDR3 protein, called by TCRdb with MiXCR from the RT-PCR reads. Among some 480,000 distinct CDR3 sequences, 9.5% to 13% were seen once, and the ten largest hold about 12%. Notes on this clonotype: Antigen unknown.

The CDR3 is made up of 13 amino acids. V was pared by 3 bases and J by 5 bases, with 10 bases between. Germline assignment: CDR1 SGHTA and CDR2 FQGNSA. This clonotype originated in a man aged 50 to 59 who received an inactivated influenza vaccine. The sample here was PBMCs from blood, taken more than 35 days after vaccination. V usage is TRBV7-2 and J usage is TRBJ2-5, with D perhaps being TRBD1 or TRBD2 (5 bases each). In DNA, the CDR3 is TGTGCCAGCAGCTTTCGAGGGGTTGAGACCCAGTACTTC. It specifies CASSFRGVETQYF.